The rows below give T cell receptor beta chains drawn from one sample of a study of blood T cells in healthy people across ages. Via MiXCR, TCRdb re-called the 5' RACE reads, giving one row per CDR3 protein. Altogether more than 900,000 distinct CDR3 sequences are present, approximately 32% being singletons, with the ten largest covering about 9.4%. These data are also associated with another study on T cells of mothers and their children.

Sequencing input: blood. These receptors originate from a woman between 35 and 50 years old in good health. Each CDR3 is given with its conserved first and last residue. The order of the fields is D gene, V gene, J gene, CDR3 length, clone size, CDR3 protein, CDR3 DNA. A D gene is named only where the DNA matches it firmly. Clone sizes are given selectively: once, few, many, or a class where the clone is expanded.

>-|TRBV7-9|TRBJ2-1|14|-
CASSLLSDIREQFF
TGTGCCAGCAGCTTACTTTCCGATATTAGGGAGCAGTTCTTC
>-|TRBV5-1|TRBJ1-3|14|-
CASSERGSGNTIYF
TGCGCCAGCAGCGAGCGGGGCTCTGGAAACACCATATATTTT
>-|TRBV5-1|TRBJ2-1|15|many
CPSSSGASLYNEQFF
TGCCCCAGCAGCTCTGGGGCGAGTCTCTACAATGAGCAGTTCTTC
>-|TRBV29-1|TRBJ1-2|13|few
CSVDEGGVYGYTF
TGCAGCGTTGATGAGGGGGGAGTGTATGGCTACACCTTC
>-|TRBV3-1|TRBJ1-6|14|many
CASSQVGDDSPLHF
TGTGCCAGCAGCCAAGTTGGGGATGATTCACCCCTCCACTTT
>TRBD2|TRBV10-3|TRBJ2-5|15|few
CAIRAGRIEIETQYF
TGTGCCATCAGAGCGGGACGGATAGAAATAGAGACCCAGTACTTC
>-|TRBV27|TRBJ1-4|14|many
CASSLLVTGEKLFF
TGTGCCAGCAGTTTATTAGTGACGGGCGAAAAACTGTTTTTT
>TRBD2|TRBV6-2/TRBV6-3|TRBJ2-1|19|few
CASSFPLAGGLTTYNEQFF
TGTGCCAGCAGTTTCCCACTAGCGGGGGGACTTACCACCTACAATGAGCAGTTCTTC
>TRBD2|TRBV7-2|TRBJ2-1|17|-
CASSSGTLAGGRNEQFF
TGTGCCAGCAGCTCTGGAACCCTAGCGGGGGGGAGGAATGAGCAGTTCTTC
>-|TRBV7-2|TRBJ2-7|14|-
CASSLIPLWDEQYF
TGTGCCAGCAGCCTGATCCCATTGTGGGACGAGCAGTACTTC
>-|TRBV6-6|TRBJ1-1|15|many
CASSSGEAGNTEAFF
TGTGCCAGCAGTTCAGGGGAAGCAGGGAACACTGAAGCTTTCTTT
>-|TRBV20-1|TRBJ2-3|14|-
CSARDHLATDTQYF
TGCAGTGCTAGAGATCACCTAGCAACAGATACGCAGTATTTT
>-|TRBV7-2|TRBJ2-3|15|-
CASSLASWITDTQYF
TGTGCCAGCAGCTTAGCCAGCTGGATCACAGATACGCAGTATTTT
>-|TRBV12-3/TRBV12-4|TRBJ1-5|14|few
CASSFGDHSQPQHF
TGTGCCAGCAGTTTTGGGGATCATAGCCAGCCCCAGCATTTT
>-|TRBV7-2|TRBJ1-6|12|-
CASSLAGEPLHF
TGTGCCAGCAGCTTAGCAGGGGAACCCCTCCACTTT
>-|TRBV24-1|TRBJ2-6|15|many
CAIGTQISGANVLTF
TGTGCCATCGGGACGCAAATCTCTGGGGCCAACGTCCTGACTTTC
>TRBD1|TRBV30|TRBJ2-7|13|-
CAWDRAGSYEQYF
TGTGCCTGGGACAGGGCTGGGTCCTACGAGCAGTACTTC
>-|TRBV20-1|TRBJ2-3|14|-
CSARQPGSTGTQYF
TGCAGTGCTAGACAGCCCGGGAGCACAGGTACGCAGTATTTT
>-|TRBV10-3|TRBJ2-4|15|many
CAISEAELAKNIQYF
TGTGCCATCAGTGAGGCAGAGCTAGCCAAAAACATTCAGTACTTC
>-|TRBV7-3|TRBJ2-1|13|many
CASSIAHSGEQFF
TGTGCCAGCAGCATAGCCCATTCGGGTGAGCAGTTCTTC
>TRBD1|TRBV12-3/TRBV12-4|TRBJ1-1|17|-
CASSFYRSLDRVPEAFF
TGTGCCAGCAGTTTTTACAGGTCACTGGACAGGGTCCCTGAAGCTTTCTTT
>-|TRBV28|TRBJ2-7|13|many
CASSPRGGLEQYF
TGTGCCAGCAGTCCCCGAGGAGGGCTCGAGCAGTACTTC
>-|TRBV12-3/TRBV12-4|TRBJ2-7|14|-
CASNPLFGSYEQYF
TGTGCCAGCAATCCATTGTTCGGGTCCTACGAGCAGTACTTC
>TRBD1|TRBV29-1|TRBJ2-7|14|many
CSVGDRSSSYEQYF
TGCAGCGTCGGGGACAGGTCCAGTTCCTACGAGCAGTACTTC
>TRBD2|TRBV2|TRBJ2-1|17|few
CASSGLAGGSRHNEQFF
TGTGCCAGCAGTGGACTAGCGGGGGGGAGCAGGCACAATGAGCAGTTCTTC
>TRBD1|TRBV12-3/TRBV12-4|TRBJ1-1|16|-
CASSRGQGAIEGEAFF
TGTGCCAGCAGCCGGGGACAGGGGGCGATCGAGGGTGAAGCTTTCTTT
>-|TRBV20-1|TRBJ2-7|15|-
CSARSPLVGTYEQYF
TGCAGTGCTAGATCCCCCCTAGTGGGAACCTACGAGCAGTACTTC
>-|TRBV20-1|TRBJ2-5|13|few
CSARAVRSETQYF
TGCAGTGCTAGAGCAGTCAGGTCGGAGACCCAGTACTTC
>TRBD1|TRBV28|TRBJ2-5|14|few
CASSQGDRVGEQYF
TGTGCCAGCAGCCAAGGGGACAGGGTGGGGGAGCAGTACTTC
>-|TRBV5-1|TRBJ1-1|14|few
CASSLGAANTEAFF
TGCGCCAGCAGCTTGGGGGCAGCGAACACTGAAGCTTTCTTT
>-|TRBV7-2|TRBJ2-5|14|many
CASRFGTSEGTQYF
TGTGCCAGCAGGTTCGGGACATCAGAAGGGACCCAGTACTTC
>TRBD1|TRBV7-2|TRBJ1-2|15|many
CASSSRQGAIGGYTF
TGTGCCAGCAGCTCAAGACAGGGGGCTATCGGCGGCTACACCTTC
>-|TRBV9|TRBJ2-1|14|many
CASSVESINNEQFF
TGTGCCAGCAGCGTAGAATCGATAAACAATGAGCAGTTCTTC
>-|TRBV29-1|TRBJ1-1|13|-
CSVVRHTGPEAFF
TGCAGCGTTGTGCGGCACACGGGACCTGAAGCTTTCTTT
>-|TRBV10-3|TRBJ2-7|12|few
CAISDSTYEQYF
TGTGCCATCAGTGACAGTACCTACGAGCAGTACTTC
>TRBD2|TRBV12-3/TRBV12-4|TRBJ2-3|16|-
CASSQTSDASTETQYF
TGTGCCAGCAGCCAAACTAGCGATGCTAGCACAGAAACGCAGTATTTT
>-|TRBV7-9|TRBJ1-2|12|few
CASSLGRMGYTF
TGTGCCAGCAGCTTGGGCAGAATGGGCTACACCTTC
>-|TRBV7-2|TRBJ2-2|12|-
CASSFNTGVLFF
TGTGCCAGCAGCTTCAACACCGGGGTGCTGTTTTTT
>TRBD1|TRBV20-1|TRBJ2-7|14|-
CSASRGQGRHEQYF
TGCAGTGCTAGTCGGGGACAGGGGAGGCACGAGCAGTACTTC
>-|TRBV20-1|TRBJ1-2|10|-
CSVAADGYTF
TGCAGTGTAGCAGCGGATGGCTACACCTTC
>-|TRBV5-6|TRBJ2-7|14|-
CASSRWDFNYEQYF
TGTGCCAGCAGCCGTTGGGACTTCAACTACGAGCAGTACTTC
>-|TRBV30|TRBJ2-7|13|few
CAWSDNHAYEQYF
TGTGCCTGGAGTGACAACCATGCCTACGAGCAGTACTTC
>-|TRBV13|TRBJ1-3|13|-
CASSEFSGNTIYF
TGTGCCAGCAGCGAGTTCTCTGGAAACACCATATATTTT
>-|TRBV29-1|TRBJ2-5|10|few
CSVEEGTQYF
TGCAGCGTTGAAGAGGGGACCCAGTACTTC
>-|TRBV15|TRBJ1-5|14|-
CATSRADRNQPQHF
TGTGCCACCAGCAGAGCAGACAGAAATCAGCCCCAGCATTTT
>TRBD2|TRBV18|TRBJ2-4|15|few
CASSPQRGGGNEQYF
TGTGCCAGCTCACCACAGCGGGGGGGCGGCAATGAGCAGTACTTC
>-|TRBV5-1|TRBJ2-5|11|many
CASSLDETQYF
TGCGCCAGCAGCTTGGATGAGACCCAGTACTTC
>TRBD1|TRBV12-3/TRBV12-4|TRBJ1-4|18|-
CASSPGTGGPSTNEKLFF
TGTGCCAGCAGTCCTGGGACAGGGGGACCATCAACTAATGAAAAACTGTTTTTT